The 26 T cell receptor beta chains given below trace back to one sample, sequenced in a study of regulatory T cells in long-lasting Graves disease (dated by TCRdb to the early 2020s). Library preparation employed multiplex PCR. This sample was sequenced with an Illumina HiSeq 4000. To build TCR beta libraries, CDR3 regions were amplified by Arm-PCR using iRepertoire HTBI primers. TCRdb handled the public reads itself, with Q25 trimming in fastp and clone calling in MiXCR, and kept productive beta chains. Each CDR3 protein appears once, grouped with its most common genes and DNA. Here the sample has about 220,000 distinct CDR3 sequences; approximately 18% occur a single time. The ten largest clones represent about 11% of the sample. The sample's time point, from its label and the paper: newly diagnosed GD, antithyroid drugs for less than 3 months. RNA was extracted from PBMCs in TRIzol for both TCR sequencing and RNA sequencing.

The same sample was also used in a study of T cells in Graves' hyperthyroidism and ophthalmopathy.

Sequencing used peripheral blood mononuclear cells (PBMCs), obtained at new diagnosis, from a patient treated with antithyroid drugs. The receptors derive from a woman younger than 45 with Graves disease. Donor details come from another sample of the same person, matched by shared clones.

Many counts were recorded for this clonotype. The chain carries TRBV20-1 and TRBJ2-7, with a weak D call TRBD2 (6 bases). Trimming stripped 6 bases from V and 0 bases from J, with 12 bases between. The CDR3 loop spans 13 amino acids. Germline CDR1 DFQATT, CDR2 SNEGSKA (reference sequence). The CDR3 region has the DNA TGCAGTGCCCCATCGCGGGGCTCCTACGAGCAGTACTTC. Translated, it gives CSAPSRGSYEQYF.

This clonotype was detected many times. Here the CDR3 reads CASSRGSGSNQPQHF. The CDR3 DNA reads as TGTGCCAGCAGCAGGGGATCAGGTAGCAATCAGCCCCAGCATTTT. The chain has TRBV27 and TRBJ1-5; tentatively, D is TRBD1 (6 bases). V lost 6 bases and J 0 bases, leaving 12 bases between the germline ends. CDR3 length: 15 residues. Germline V gene lookup returns CDR1 MNHEY and CDR2 SMNVEV (reference sequence).

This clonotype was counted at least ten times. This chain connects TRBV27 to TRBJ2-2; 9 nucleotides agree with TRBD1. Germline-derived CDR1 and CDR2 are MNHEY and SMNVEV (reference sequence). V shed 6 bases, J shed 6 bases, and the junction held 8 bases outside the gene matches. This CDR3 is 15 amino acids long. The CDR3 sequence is CASRLGQGRAGELFF. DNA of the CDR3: TGTGCCAGCAGGCTCGGACAGGGGAGGGCCGGGGAGCTGTTTTTT.

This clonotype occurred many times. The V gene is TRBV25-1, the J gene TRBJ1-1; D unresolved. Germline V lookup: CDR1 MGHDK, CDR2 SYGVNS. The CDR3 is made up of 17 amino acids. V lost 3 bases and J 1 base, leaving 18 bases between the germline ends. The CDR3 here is CASSDRWQHPRNTEAFF. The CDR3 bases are TGTGCCAGCAGTGACCGCTGGCAGCACCCCAGGAACACTGAAGCTTTCTTT. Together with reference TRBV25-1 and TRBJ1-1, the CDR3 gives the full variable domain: EADIYQTPRYLVIGTGKKITLECSQTMGHDKMYWYQQDPGMELHLIHYSYGVNSTEKGDLSSESTVSRIRTEHFPLTLESARPSHTSQYLCASSDRWQHPRNTEAFFGQGTRLTVV.

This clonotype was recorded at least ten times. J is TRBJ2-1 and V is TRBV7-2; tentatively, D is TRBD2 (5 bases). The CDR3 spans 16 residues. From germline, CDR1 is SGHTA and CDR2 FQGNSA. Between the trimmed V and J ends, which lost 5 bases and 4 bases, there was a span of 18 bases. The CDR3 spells CASSGGSSPRYNEQFF. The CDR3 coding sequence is TGTGCCAGCAGCGGAGGCTCTTCTCCCAGATACAATGAGCAGTTCTTC.

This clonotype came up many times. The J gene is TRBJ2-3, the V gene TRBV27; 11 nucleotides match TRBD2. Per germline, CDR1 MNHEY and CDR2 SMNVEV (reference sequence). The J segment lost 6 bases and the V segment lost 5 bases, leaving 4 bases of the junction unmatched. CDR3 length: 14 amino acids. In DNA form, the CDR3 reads TGTGCCAGCAGTAGACCTAGCGGGAGGGATACGCAGTATTTT. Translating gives CASSRPSGRDTQYF.

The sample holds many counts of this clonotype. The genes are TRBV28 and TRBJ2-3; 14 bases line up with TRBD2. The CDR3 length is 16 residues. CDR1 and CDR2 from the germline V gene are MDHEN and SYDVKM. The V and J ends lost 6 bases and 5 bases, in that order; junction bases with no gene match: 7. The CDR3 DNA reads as TGTGCCAGCAGCCTGGGACTAGCGGGAGTGGGAGATACGCAGTATTTT. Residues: CASSLGLAGVGDTQYF.

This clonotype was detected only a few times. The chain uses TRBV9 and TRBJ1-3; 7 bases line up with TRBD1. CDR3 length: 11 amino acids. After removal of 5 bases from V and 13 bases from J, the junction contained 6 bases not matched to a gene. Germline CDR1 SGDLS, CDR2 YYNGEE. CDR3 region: CASSRGGEIYF. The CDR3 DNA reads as TGTGCCAGCAGTCGAGGGGGCGAGATATATTTT.

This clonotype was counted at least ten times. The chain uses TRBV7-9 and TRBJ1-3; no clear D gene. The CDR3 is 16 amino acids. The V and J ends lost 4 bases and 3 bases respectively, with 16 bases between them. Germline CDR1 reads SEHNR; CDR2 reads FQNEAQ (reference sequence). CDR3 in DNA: TGTGCCAGCAGCTCCAACGTGCGGGGTCTTGGAAACACCATATATTTT. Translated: CASSSNVRGLGNTIYF.

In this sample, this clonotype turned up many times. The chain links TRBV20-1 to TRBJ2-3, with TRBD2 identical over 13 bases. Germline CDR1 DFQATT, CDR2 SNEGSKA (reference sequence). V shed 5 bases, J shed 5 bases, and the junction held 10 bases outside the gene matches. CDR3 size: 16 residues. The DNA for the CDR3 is TGCAGTGCTTCTCCCGGTGGACTAGCGGGAGAAGATACGCAGTATTTT. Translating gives CSASPGGLAGEDTQYF.

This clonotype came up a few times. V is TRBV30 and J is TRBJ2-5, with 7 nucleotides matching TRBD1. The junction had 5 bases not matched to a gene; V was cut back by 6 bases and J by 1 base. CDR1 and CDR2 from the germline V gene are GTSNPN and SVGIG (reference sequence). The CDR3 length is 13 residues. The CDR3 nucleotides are TGTGCCTGTGACAGGGCCTCCCAAGAGACCCAGTACTTC. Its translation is CACDRASQETQYF.

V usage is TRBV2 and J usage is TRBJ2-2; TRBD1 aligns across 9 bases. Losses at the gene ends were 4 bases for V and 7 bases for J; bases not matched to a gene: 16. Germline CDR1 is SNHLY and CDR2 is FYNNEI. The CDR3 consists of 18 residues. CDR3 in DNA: TGTGCCAGCAGTGGGCCCAGGGAAGGGACAGGGACGATCGGGGAGCTGTTTTTT. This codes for CASSGPREGTGTIGELFF. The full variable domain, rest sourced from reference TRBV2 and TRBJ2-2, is EPEVTQTPSHQVTQMGQEVILRCVPISNHLYFYWYRQILGQKVEFLVSFYNNEISEKSEIFDDQFSVERPDGSNFTLKIRSTKLEDSAMYFCASSGPREGTGTIGELFFGEGSRLTVL.

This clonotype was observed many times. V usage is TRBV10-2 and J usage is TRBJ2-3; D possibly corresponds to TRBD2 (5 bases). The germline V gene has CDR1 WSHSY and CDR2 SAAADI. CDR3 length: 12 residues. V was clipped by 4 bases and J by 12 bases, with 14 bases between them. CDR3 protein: CASSGDYISQYF. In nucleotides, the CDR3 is TGCGCCAGCAGTGGCGACTATATCTCTCAGTATTTT.

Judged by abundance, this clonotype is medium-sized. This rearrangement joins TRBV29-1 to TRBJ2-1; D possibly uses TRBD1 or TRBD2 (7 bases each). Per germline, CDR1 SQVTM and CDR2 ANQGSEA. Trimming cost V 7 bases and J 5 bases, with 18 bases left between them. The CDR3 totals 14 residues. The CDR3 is CSARLAGGNNEQFF. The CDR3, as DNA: TGCAGCGCCCGACTAGCAGGGGGGAACAATGAGCAGTTCTTC.

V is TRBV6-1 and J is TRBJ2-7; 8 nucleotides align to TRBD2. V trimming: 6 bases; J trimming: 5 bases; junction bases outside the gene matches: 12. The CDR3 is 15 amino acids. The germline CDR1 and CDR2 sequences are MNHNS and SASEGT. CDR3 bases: TGTGCCAGCAGCCCCCAAATTGCGGGAGGCAACGAGCAGTACTTC. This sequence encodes CASSPQIAGGNEQYF.

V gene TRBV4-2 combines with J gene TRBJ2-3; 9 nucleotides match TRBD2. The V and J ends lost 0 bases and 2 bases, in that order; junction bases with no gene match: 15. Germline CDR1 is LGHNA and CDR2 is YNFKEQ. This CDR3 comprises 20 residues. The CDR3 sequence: CASSQDPAGTSRTVTDTQYF. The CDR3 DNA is TGTGCCAGCAGCCAAGATCCCGCCGGGACTAGCCGTACGGTCACAGATACGCAGTATTTT.

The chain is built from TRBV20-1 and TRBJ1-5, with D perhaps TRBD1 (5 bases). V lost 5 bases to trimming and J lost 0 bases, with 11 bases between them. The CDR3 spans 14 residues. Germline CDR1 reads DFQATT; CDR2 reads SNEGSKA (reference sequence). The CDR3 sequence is CSARSDSSNQPQHF. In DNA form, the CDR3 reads TGCAGTGCTCGCTCTGACAGTAGCAATCAGCCCCAGCATTTT.

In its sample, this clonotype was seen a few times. The CDR3 bases are TGTGCCAGCAGTTTATGGGGGGGGACGGGCCTTATACGCGTGCAGTACTTC. Its translation is CASSLWGGTGLIRVQYF. This sequence joins TRBV27 and TRBJ2-7; 7 bases are a match to TRBD2. V gave up 1 base and J gave up 9 bases; unmatched junction bases: 18. Germline CDR1 is MNHEY and CDR2 is SMNVEV (reference sequence). This CDR3 contains 17 residues.

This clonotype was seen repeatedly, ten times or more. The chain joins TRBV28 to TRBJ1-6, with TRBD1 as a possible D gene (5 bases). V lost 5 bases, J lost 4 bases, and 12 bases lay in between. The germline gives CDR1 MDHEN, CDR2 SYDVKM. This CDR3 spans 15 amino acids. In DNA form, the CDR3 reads TGTGCCAGCAGTCCGGGGGAGGCTTATAATTCACCCCTCCACTTT. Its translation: CASSPGEAYNSPLHF. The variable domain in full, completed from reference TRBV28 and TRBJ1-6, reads DVKVTQSSRYLVKRTGEKVFLECVQDMDHENMFWYRQDPGLGLRLIYFSYDVKMKEKGDIPEGYSVSREKKERFSLILESASTNQTSMYLCASSPGEAYNSPLHFGNGTRLTVT.

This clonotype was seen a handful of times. The chain's CDR3 is CASSQVPRGQGVRNEQFF. The CDR3 bases are TGCGCCAGCAGCCAAGTTCCGAGGGGACAGGGCGTTAGGAATGAGCAGTTCTTC. The V gene is TRBV4-1, the J gene TRBJ2-1; TRBD1 agrees at 9 bases. Germline V gene sequence: CDR1 MGHRA, CDR2 YSYEKL. The CDR3 is made up of 18 amino acids. The V and J ends lost 1 base and 7 bases, in that order; junction bases with no gene match: 14.

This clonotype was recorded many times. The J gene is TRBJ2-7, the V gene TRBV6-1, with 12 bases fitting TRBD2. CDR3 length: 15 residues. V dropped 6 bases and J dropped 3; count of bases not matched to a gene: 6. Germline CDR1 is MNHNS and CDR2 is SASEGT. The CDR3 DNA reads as TGTGCCAGCAGATCGGGACTAGCGGGCAACTACGAGCAGTACTTC. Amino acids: CASRSGLAGNYEQYF.

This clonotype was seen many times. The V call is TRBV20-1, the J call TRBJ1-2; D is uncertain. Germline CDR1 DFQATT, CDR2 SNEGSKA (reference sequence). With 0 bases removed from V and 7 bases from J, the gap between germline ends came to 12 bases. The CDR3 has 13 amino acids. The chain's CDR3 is CSARESRGIGYTF. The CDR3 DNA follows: TGCAGTGCTAGAGAAAGCCGGGGTATTGGCTACACCTTC.

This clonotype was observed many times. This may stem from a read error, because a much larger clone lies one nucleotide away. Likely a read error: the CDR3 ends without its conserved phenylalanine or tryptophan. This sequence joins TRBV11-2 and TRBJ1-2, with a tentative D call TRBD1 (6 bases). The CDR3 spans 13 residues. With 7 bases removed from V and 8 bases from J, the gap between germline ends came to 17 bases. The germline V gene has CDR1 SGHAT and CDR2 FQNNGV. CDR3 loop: CASNRDLQDGYTL. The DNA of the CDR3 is TGTGCCAGCAACAGGGATCTTCAGGACGGCTACACCCTC.

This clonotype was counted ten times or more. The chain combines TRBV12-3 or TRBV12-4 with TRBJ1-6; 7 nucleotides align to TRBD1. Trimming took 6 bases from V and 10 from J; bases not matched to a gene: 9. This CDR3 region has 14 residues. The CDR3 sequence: CASRLGTALSPLHF. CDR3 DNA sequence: TGTGCCAGCAGACTAGGGACAGCCCTATCACCCCTCCACTTT.

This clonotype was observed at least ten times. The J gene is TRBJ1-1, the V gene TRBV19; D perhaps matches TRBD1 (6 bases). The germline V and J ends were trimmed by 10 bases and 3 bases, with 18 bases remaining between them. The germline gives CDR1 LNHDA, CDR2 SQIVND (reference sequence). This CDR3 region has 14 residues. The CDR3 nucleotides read TGTGCCACTCGGGGGCAGGGACGATACACTGAAGCTTTCTTT. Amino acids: CATRGQGRYTEAFF.

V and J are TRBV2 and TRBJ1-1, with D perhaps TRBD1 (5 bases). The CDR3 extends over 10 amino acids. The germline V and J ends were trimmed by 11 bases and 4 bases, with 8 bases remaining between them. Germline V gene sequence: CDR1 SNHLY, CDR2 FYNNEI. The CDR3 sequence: CAWGGTEAFF. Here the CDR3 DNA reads TGTGCCTGGGGGGGCACTGAAGCTTTCTTT.